These 14 T cell receptor beta chains share one sample of origin, sequenced in a study of T-cell memory formation after mild COVID-19. Each CDR3 protein is one row after TCRdb ran MiXCR on the 5' RACE reads. The table records 300,000 to 400,000 distinct CDR3 sequences, under 25% of them present only once. The sequenced material came from PBMCs or a T cell subset sorted from them (not recorded which). The receptors stem from an adult woman who had mild COVID-19 (a few samples of this study predate the infection). Cell type and time point are not known.

This clonotype was observed at least ten times. The V call is TRBV12-3 or TRBV12-4, the J call TRBJ2-5; TRBD1 aligns across 9 bases. The CDR3 length is 14 residues. V lost 8 bases to trimming and J lost 5 bases; unmatched junction nucleotides: 9. The CDR3 is CASLATGGLETQYF. Here the CDR3 DNA reads TGTGCCAGCCTGGCGACAGGGGGGCTGGAGACCCAGTACTTC.

The V call is TRBV25-1, the J call TRBJ2-6; D is uncertain. V dropped 7 bases and J dropped 0 bases, with 4 bases sitting between them. The CDR3 is 13 amino acids. Germline values: CDR1 MGHDK, CDR2 SYGVNS. The CDR3 sequence: CASTVSGANVLTF. CDR3 bases: TGTGCCAGCACGGTCTCTGGGGCCAACGTCCTGACTTTC.

V and J are TRBV3-1 and TRBJ1-2; 7 bases agree with TRBD1. V shed 0 bases and J 1 base; nucleotides not matched to a gene: 11. The V gene's germline CDR1 is LGHDT and CDR2 YNNKEL (reference sequence). This CDR3 region has 18 residues. CDR3 sequence: CASSQEVARDSLNYGYTF. The DNA of the CDR3 is TGTGCCAGCAGCCAAGAGGTTGCGCGGGACAGCCTTAACTATGGCTACACCTTC.

The rearrangement joins TRBV3-1 to TRBJ1-1, with D possibly matching TRBD1 (5 bases). The germline V gene encodes CDR1 LGHDT and CDR2 YNNKEL (reference sequence). CDR3 length equals 14 residues. V lost 6 bases to trimming and J lost 3 bases, with 14 bases between them. This CDR3 reads CASRDGGLYTEAFF. The CDR3 nucleotides are TGTGCCAGCAGAGACGGGGGACTGTACACTGAAGCTTTCTTT.

The chain combines TRBV30 with TRBJ1-1; D is perhaps TRBD1 (6 bases). V lost 3 bases, J lost 7 bases, and 18 bases lay in between. Germline lookup yields CDR1 GTSNPN and CDR2 SVGIG (reference sequence). The CDR3 runs 14 residues. CDR3 residues: CAWRADSGKREAFF. Here the CDR3 DNA reads TGTGCCTGGAGAGCGGACAGCGGTAAACGTGAAGCTTTCTTT.

This clonotype has only a few counts. The chain's CDR3 is CARKGSSYNEQFF. The CDR3 bases are TGTGCCAGGAAGGGTAGCTCCTACAATGAGCAGTTCTTC. The chain recombines TRBV6-5 with TRBJ2-1; D remains unclear. The CDR3 is 13 amino acids. Germline V gene data show CDR1 as MNHEY and CDR2 as SVGAGI. Trimming stripped 9 bases from V and 0 bases from J, with 9 bases between.

The rearrangement joins TRBV5-4 to TRBJ1-6, with D maybe TRBD1 (6 bases). Germline loops: CDR1 SGHNT, CDR2 YYREEE (reference sequence). Trimming removed 0 bases from V and 7 bases from J, with 8 bases in between. The CDR3 runs to 14 residues. DNA for the CDR3: TGTGCCAGCAGCTTGGACAGGGCCAATTCACCCCTCCACTTT. Residues: CASSLDRANSPLHF.

The chain links TRBV4-2 to TRBJ2-3; 8 bases line up with TRBD1. The CDR3 is 16 amino acids. Trimming removed 3 bases from V and 2 bases from J; junction bases left unmatched: 7. Per the germline V gene, CDR1 is LGHNA and CDR2 is YNFKEQ. DNA for the CDR3: TGTGCCAGCAGCCATGGACAGGGCACCCACACAGATACGCAGTATTTT. This gives the protein CASSHGQGTHTDTQYF.

This clonotype showed up just a few times. This sequence joins TRBV6-6 and TRBJ1-2; 7 bases agree with TRBD1. CDR1 and CDR2 (germline): MNHNY, SVGAGI (reference sequence). J gave up 5 bases and V 1 base, and 13 bases lay outside the gene matches. The CDR3 sequence is 17 residues long. As DNA, the CDR3 is TGTGCCAGCAGTTACTTACCTTCTCGGGACAGATCTTATGGCTACACCTTC. It yields the protein CASSYLPSRDRSYGYTF.

V usage is TRBV30 and J usage is TRBJ2-2, with unresolved D. V was pared by 2 bases and J by 7 bases, with 8 bases between. Germline V gene data show CDR1 as GTSNPN and CDR2 as SVGIG (reference sequence). The CDR3 has 12 residues. The CDR3 is CAWSSILGELFF. The CDR3 DNA reads TGTGCCTGGAGTTCCATACTCGGGGAGCTGTTTTTT.

The genes are TRBV29-1 and TRBJ2-3, with 10 nucleotides matching TRBD2. The CDR3 covers 14 residues. The germline CDR1 and CDR2 sequences are SQVTM and ANQGSEA. V was clipped by 4 bases and J by 2 bases; unmatched bases: 3. In DNA form, the CDR3 reads TGCAGCGTTGGGACTAGCGGAAACACAGATACGCAGTATTTT. Its translation is CSVGTSGNTDTQYF.

The chain combines TRBV5-6 with TRBJ2-3; D perhaps matches TRBD2 (6 bases). V was trimmed by 10 bases and J by 0 bases, leaving 21 bases between them. Germline V lookup: CDR1 SGHDT, CDR2 YYEEEE. This CDR3 contains 16 residues. CDR3 sequence: CACSRGAHTSTDTQYF. The CDR3 nucleotides are TGTGCCTGCTCGCGGGGAGCACACACTAGCACAGATACGCAGTATTTT.

This clonotype appeared a few times. The rearrangement joins TRBV7-9 to TRBJ2-7; 7 positions match TRBD2. V gave up 5 bases and J gave up 2 bases; unmatched junction bases: 6. The CDR3 runs 14 residues. Germline V gene data show CDR1 as SEHNR and CDR2 as FQNEAQ (reference sequence). This chain's CDR3 is CASSLRSGTYEQYF. CDR3 coding DNA: TGTGCCAGCAGCCTAAGAAGCGGGACCTACGAGCAGTACTTC. The full variable domain, with the rest looked up from reference TRBV7-9 and TRBJ2-7, is DTGVSQNPRHKITKRGQNVTFRCDPISEHNRLYWYRQTLGQGPEFLTYFQNEAQLEKSRLLSDRFSAERPKGSFSTLEIQRTEQGDSAMYLCASSLRSGTYEQYFGPGTRLTVT.

This clonotype was observed a handful of times. V and J are TRBV11-3 and TRBJ2-2; no definite D call. V lost 1 base to trimming and J lost 6 bases, with 12 bases between them. Germline V lookup: CDR1 SGHNT, CDR2 YENEEA. The CDR3 has 15 amino acids. The CDR3 spells CASSLAYGSPGELFF. The CDR3 DNA follows: TGTGCCAGCAGCTTAGCCTACGGCAGCCCCGGGGAGCTGTTTTTT.